A selection of T cell receptor beta chains follows, all from one sample in a study of neurological immune-mediated disorders. TCRdb redid the calling of the 5' RACE reads with MiXCR, one entry per CDR3 protein. This table has tens of thousands of distinct CDR3 sequences, approximately 3.6% appearing once. Sequencing input: CD4+ T cells from blood. The receptor source for this set is a woman between 40 and 55 years old with multiple sclerosis. Each CDR3 is given with its conserved first and last residue. Fields, in order: J gene, clone size, V gene, D gene, CDR3 protein, CDR3 DNA. The D gene is left open where the match is weak. Size is stated for part of the rows, as once, few or many counts, or as a class when the clone is expanded.

TRBJ2-4 many TRBV5-1 . CASSTGAKNIQYF TGCGCCAGCAGCACCGGGGCCAAAAACATTCAGTACTTC
TRBJ2-7 many TRBV2 . CASSGYYEQYF TGTGCCAGCAGCGGGTACTACGAGCAGTACTTC
TRBJ2-5 many TRBV5-1 TRBD1 CASSRGQGGETQYF TGCGCCAGCAGCAGGGGACAGGGAGGAGAGACCCAGTACTTC
TRBJ2-6 many TRBV3-1 . CASSQDWPRRATTSGANVLTF TGTGCCAGCAGCCAAGATTGGCCCCGCAGGGCGACCACCTCTGGGGCCAACGTCCTGACTTTC
TRBJ2-6 many TRBV20-1 TRBD1 CSAIGGAGANVLTF TGCAGTGCAATAGGGGGCGCTGGGGCCAACGTCCTGACTTTC
TRBJ1-1 many TRBV9 . CASSVAGQAEAFF TGTGCCAGCAGCGTAGCTGGGCAGGCTGAAGCTTTCTTT
TRBJ1-6 many TRBV5-1 TRBD1 CASSPGGFLSSYNSPLHF TGCGCCAGCAGCCCAGGGGGGTTTCTGAGCTCCTATAATTCACCCCTCCACTTT
TRBJ2-1 many TRBV3-1 TRBD2 CASSAKGTSGGLSSYNEQFF TGTGCCAGCAGTGCCAAAGGGACTAGCGGGGGCCTTAGCTCCTACAATGAGCAGTTCTTC
TRBJ1-4 many TRBV29-1 . CSVWRTGLNEKLFF TGCAGCGTTTGGAGGACCGGGCTTAATGAAAAACTGTTTTTT
TRBJ1-2 many TRBV20-1 . CSARDFSGGYTF TGCAGTGCTAGAGATTTCAGCGGGGGCTACACCTTC
TRBJ1-5 many TRBV7-3 . CASSLTLMGKYSNQPQHF TGTGCCAGCAGCTTAACGTTAATGGGGAAATATAGCAATCAGCCCCAGCATTTT
TRBJ2-7 . TRBV7-7 TRBD1 CASSWDRGGEQYF TGTGCCAGCAGCTGGGACAGGGGAGGCGAGCAGTACTTC
TRBJ1-5 many TRBV27 . CASSSRDQPQHF TGTGCCAGCAGTTCGCGGGATCAGCCCCAGCATTTT
TRBJ2-1 many TRBV6-6 TRBD2 CASSLLSGGNEQFF TGTGCCAGCAGTCTACTTAGCGGGGGGAATGAGCAGTTCTTC
TRBJ1-2 many TRBV5-1 . CASSLGSGGANYGYTF TGCGCCAGCAGCTTGGGAAGTGGGGGTGCTAACTATGGCTACACCTTC
TRBJ1-2 many TRBV28 TRBD1 CASRDRGIFYGYTF TGTGCCAGCCGTGACAGGGGGATCTTCTATGGCTACACCTTC